The T cell receptor (beta chain) under discussion was sequenced for a study of T cell responses to AZD1222 COVID-19 vaccine. General study findings and limits: Along spike, vaccine-associated CD4 TCRs were found throughout, with dominance at 160-218 and 743-854.

The CDR3 length is 13 residues. Germline V gives CDR1 SGHNT, CDR2 YENEEA. Trimming took off 2 bases at V and 7 bases at J, with 9 bases between the two ends. Profiled with immunoSEQ multiplex PCR; TCRdb holds only in-frame clones, not every one. The data show approximately 140,000 clones, with more than 85% seen just once and about 3% held by the top ten. Remarks on this clone: Its target is not known.

This clonotype was obtained from an adult in good health. The chain is built from TRBV11-3 and TRBJ2-1; a weak D match, TRBD2 (5 bases). The sequences come from peripheral blood, collected on day 0 of AZD1222 vaccination. The CDR3 sequence: CASSLSRGNEQFF. CDR3 DNA: TGTGCCAGCAGCTTAAGTCGGGGAAATGAGCAGTTCTTC.